Listed below are T cell receptor beta chains from one sample, sequenced in a study of T cells in Graves' hyperthyroidism and ophthalmopathy. TCRdb fed the multiplex PCR reads into MiXCR, producing one record per CDR3 protein. The table lists under 700,000 distinct CDR3 sequences, around 15% of them singletons. Sequences were obtained from blood. The receptors here all came from a young woman with Graves' hyperthyroidism. CDR3s include the opening cysteine and the closing phenylalanine or tryptophan. The D gene is left open where the match is weak. The listing skips clone size in some rows; elsewhere it reads once, few, many or a size class.

TRBJ1-3 | few | NA | TRBV14 | TGTGCCAGCAGCCAAGGCTACTCTGGAAACACCATATATTTT | CASSQGYSGNTIYF
TRBJ1-4 | few | NA | TRBV12-3/TRBV12-4 | TGTGCCAGCAGTTTTTCGCTAGGGCGGGTCACGGGTGAAAAACTGTTTTTT | CASSFSLGRVTGEKLFF
TRBJ2-1 | many | TRBD2 | TRBV3-1 | TGTGCCAGCAGCCAAGAAAGGGCTAGCGGGAGAGCGAATGAGCAGTTCTTC | CASSQERASGRANEQFF
TRBJ2-5 | many | TRBD2 | TRBV12-3/TRBV12-4 | TGTGCCAGCAGCGGACTAGCGGAGACCCAGTACTTC | CASSGLAETQYF
TRBJ2-1 | many | NA | TRBV20-1 | TGCAGTGCTAGAGGGCGCCCCCAGCGGGCTTACAATGAGCAGTTCTTC | CSARGRPQRAYNEQFF
TRBJ2-1 | few | TRBD1 | TRBV12-5 | TGTGCTAGTGGTTTGGTATTGGGGGACAGGGATAATGAGCAGTTCTTC | CASGLVLGDRDNEQFF
TRBJ2-5 | once | TRBD1 | TRBV5-1 | TGCGCCGGCAGCTTGGCCGGGACAGCGCACCGAGGGGAGACCCAGTACTTC | CAGSLAGTAHRGETQYF
TRBJ2-7 | NA | NA | TRBV14 | TGTGCCAGCAGCCAAGGAGGCCTCGACCTCCGAGCTCCGGGCGGGTACGAGCAGTACTTC | CASSQGGLDLRAPGGYEQYF
TRBJ2-1 | few | TRBD2 | TRBV30 | TGTGCCTGGAGTGTCCCGAGCGGGAGAGTGTATGAGCAGTTCTTC | CAWSVPSGRVYEQFF
TRBJ2-3 | many | TRBD1 | TRBV29-1 | TGCAGCGTTGAAGTTACAGGACAGGCCACAGATACGCAGTATTTT | CSVEVTGQATDTQYF
TRBJ1-4 | NA | NA | TRBV5-1 | TGTGCCAGCAGCTTGGGGCCCCAGGGGGAAAAACTGTTTTTT | CASSLGPQGEKLFF
TRBJ2-7 | NA | NA | TRBV6-4 | TGTGCCAGCAGTGAAAGGCCTCGTGCCGCTAGCTACAATGAGCAGTACTTC | CASSERPRAASYNEQYF
TRBJ1-2 | NA | NA | TRBV15 | TGTGCCACCAGCAGAGAGAGAAACTATGGCTACACCTTC | CATSRERNYGYTF